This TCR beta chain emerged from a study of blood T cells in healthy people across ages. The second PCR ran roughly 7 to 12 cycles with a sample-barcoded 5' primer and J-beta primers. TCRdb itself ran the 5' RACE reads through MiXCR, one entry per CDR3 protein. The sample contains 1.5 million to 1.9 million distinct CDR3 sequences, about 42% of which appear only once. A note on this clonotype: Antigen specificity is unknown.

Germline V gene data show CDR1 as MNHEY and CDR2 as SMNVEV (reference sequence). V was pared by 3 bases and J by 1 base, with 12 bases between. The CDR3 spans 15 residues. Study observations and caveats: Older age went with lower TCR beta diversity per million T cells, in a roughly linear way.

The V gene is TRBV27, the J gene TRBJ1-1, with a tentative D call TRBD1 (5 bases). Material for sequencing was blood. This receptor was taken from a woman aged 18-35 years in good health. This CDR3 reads CASSLQGLKNTEAFF. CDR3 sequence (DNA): TGTGCCAGCAGTTTGCAGGGTTTGAAGAACACTGAAGCTTTCTTT.